This is a list of T cell receptor beta chains from one sample in a study of vaccination and CD4 T cells after COVID-19. The antigens of these receptors remain unknown. MiXCR, applied by TCRdb to the PCR reads, yields one record per CDR3 protein. Among roughly 20,000 distinct CDR3 sequences listed, about 39% were seen once. Here the sequenced sample was CD4+ T cells from blood, cultured in vitro, taken before SARS-CoV-2 vaccination. These TCRs come from a human donor who had recovered from COVID-19. Both conserved end residues are trimmed from each CDR3.

V gene: TRBV20-1; CDR3 protein: SGGTVSSYNEQF
V gene: TRBV19; CDR3 protein: ASRGSKNIQY
V gene: TRBV5-3; CDR3 protein: ASSQAGVSTDTQY
V gene: TRBV12-3/TRBV12-4; CDR3 protein: ASSFGGGAYNEQF
V gene: TRBV7-2; CDR3 protein: ASSPSGGGSTGELF
V gene: TRBV5-1; CDR3 protein: ASRSGTSESNTQY
V gene: TRBV19; CDR3 protein: ASSGLGGAF
V gene: TRBV11-2; CDR3 protein: ASSQDIRDRGSSYEQY
V gene: TRBV27; CDR3 protein: ASSWDRAGGYT
V gene: TRBV7-9; CDR3 protein: ASSLGGTGSYEQY
V gene: TRBV24-1; CDR3 protein: ATSVRVLGFPDTQY
V gene: TRBV6-2/TRBV6-3; CDR3 protein: ASTYSGFQPQH
V gene: TRBV7-2; CDR3 protein: ASSLGSGDADQPQH
V gene: TRBV5-8; CDR3 protein: ASSLQGQGMETQY
V gene: TRBV20-1; CDR3 protein: SARKPGLAGETQY
V gene: TRBV6-4; CDR3 protein: ASSVTSNQPQH
V gene: TRBV5-4; CDR3 protein: ASSPVGRDSSYEQY
V gene: TRBV6-2/TRBV6-3; CDR3 protein: ASSSRVAGTYNEQF
V gene: TRBV4-3; CDR3 protein: ASSQIQGGGYT
V gene: TRBV7-2; CDR3 protein: ASSLAWGDGEKLF
V gene: TRBV4-2; CDR3 protein: ASSQASGQGDTGELF
V gene: TRBV27; CDR3 protein: ASTPRQGTNGYT
V gene: TRBV20-1; CDR3 protein: SALASGLSSYEQY
V gene: TRBV6-1; CDR3 protein: AGTRGAGGDANYGYT
V gene: TRBV20-1; CDR3 protein: SASRSGASNQPQH
V gene: TRBV27; CDR3 protein: ASSPLSYNEQF
V gene: TRBV20-1; CDR3 protein: SAIGIRGQGTYDGYT
V gene: TRBV28; CDR3 protein: ASSVQGAYGYT
V gene: TRBV5-4; CDR3 protein: AGGQSTDTQY
V gene: TRBV10-3; CDR3 protein: AISEGLAGLLPLRGQY
V gene: TRBV12-3/TRBV12-4; CDR3 protein: ASSLGLTGELF
V gene: TRBV20-1; CDR3 protein: SAMSQLQETQY
V gene: TRBV7-9; CDR3 protein: ASSLRAGNEKLF
V gene: TRBV20-1; CDR3 protein: SANHRGHPQETQY
V gene: TRBV29-1; CDR3 protein: SVEDTGVGDEQY
V gene: TRBV27; CDR3 protein: ASSLQTTGGWNSPLH